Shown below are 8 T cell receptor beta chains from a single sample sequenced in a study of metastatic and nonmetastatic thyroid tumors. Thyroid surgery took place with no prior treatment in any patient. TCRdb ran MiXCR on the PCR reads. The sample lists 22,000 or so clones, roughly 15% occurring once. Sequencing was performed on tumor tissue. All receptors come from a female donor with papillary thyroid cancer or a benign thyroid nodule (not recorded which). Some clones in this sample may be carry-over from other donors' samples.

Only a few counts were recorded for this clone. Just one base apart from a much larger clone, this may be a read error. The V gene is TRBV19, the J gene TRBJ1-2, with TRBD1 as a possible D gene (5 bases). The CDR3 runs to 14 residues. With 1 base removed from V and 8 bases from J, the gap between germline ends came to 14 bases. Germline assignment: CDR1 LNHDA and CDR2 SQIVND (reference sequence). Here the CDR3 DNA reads TGTGCCAGTAGTATAGTGGATGGGGCGGGCGGCTACACCTTC. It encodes CASSIVDGAGGYTF.

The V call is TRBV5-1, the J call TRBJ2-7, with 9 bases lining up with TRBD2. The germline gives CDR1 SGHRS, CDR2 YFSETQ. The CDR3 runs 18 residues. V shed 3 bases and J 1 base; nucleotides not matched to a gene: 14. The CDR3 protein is CASSSYGGRAGRSYEQYF. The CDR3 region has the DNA TGCGCCAGCAGCTCATATGGCGGGAGGGCCGGGAGGTCCTACGAGCAGTACTTC.

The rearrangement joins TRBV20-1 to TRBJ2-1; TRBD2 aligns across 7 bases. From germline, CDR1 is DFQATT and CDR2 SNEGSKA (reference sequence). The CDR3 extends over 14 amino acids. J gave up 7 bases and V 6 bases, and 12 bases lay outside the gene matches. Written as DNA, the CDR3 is TGCAGTGCCCCACGGACTAGAGTGTTTAATGAGCAGTTCTTC. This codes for CSAPRTRVFNEQFF.

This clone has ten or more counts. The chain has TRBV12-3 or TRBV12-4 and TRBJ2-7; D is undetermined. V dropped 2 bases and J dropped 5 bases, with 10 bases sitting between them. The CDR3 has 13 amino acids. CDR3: CASSLLQMHEQYF. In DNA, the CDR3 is TGTGCCAGCAGTTTATTGCAGATGCACGAGCAGTACTTC.

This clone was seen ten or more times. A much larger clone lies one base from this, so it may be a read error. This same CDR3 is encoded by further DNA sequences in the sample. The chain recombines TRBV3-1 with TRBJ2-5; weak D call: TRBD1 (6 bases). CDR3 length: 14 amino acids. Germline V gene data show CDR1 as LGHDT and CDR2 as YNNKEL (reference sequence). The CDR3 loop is CASSQEQGRETQYF. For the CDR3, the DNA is TGCGCCAGCAGCCAAGAACAGGGACGAGAGACCCAGTACTTC.

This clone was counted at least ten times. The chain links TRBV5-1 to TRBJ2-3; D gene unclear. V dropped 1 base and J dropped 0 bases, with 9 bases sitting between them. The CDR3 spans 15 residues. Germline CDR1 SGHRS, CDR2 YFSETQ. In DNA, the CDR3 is TGCGCCAGCAGCTTGAACGGGCCAAGCACAGATACGCAGTATTTT. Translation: CASSLNGPSTDTQYF.

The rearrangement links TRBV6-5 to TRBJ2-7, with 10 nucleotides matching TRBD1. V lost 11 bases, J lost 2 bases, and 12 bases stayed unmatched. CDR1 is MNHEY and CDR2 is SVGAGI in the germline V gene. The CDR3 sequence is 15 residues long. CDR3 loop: CAGQFGTGATYEQYF. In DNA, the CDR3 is TGTGCCGGCCAGTTCGGGACAGGGGCAACCTACGAGCAGTACTTC.

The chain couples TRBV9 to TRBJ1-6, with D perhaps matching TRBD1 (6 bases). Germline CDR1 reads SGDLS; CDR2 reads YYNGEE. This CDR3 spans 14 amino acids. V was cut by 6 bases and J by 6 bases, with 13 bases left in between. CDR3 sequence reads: CASNRGASNSPLHF. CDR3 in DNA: TGTGCCAGCAATCGGGGGGCGAGTAATTCACCCCTCCACTTT.